This entry describes one T cell receptor (beta chain). No antigen is known for it. Repertoires were generated with immunoSEQ multiplex PCR, while TCRdb's copy carries only in-frame clones and drops some. The repertoire holds around 40,000 clones, with roughly 80% as singletons. Germline V CDR1 and CDR2: SEHNR, FQNEAQ (reference sequence). The CDR3 covers 13 residues. The sample belongs to a study of OX40 agonist ivuxolimab in advanced cancers. Study at large: Patients were dosed intravenously with ivuxolimab at 0.01 to 10 mg/kg every 2 weeks. Points from the study as a whole: The average count of expanded clones was higher among CD8+ T cells than among CD4+.

The investigators sampled blood at baseline, at cycle 4 day 1, and at cycle 7 day 1. The chain recombines TRBV7-9 with TRBJ2-5; tentative D call: TRBD1 (6 bases). Matching the DNA end better, TRBJ2-7 makes the J call doubtful. The clonotype was recovered from an adult with an advanced solid tumor such as melanoma, head and neck, liver or kidney cancer. This specimen was CD4+ or CD8+ T cells sorted from blood, taken in a trial of the OX40 agonist ivuxolimab. In DNA, the CDR3 is TGTGCCAGCAGCCCGGGAAGGGGGTACGAGCAGTACTTC. Translated, it gives CASSPGRGYEQYF.